This T cell receptor beta chain was sequenced during a study of blood T cell repertoires in COVID-19. About the research overall: PBMCs, B-cell-depleted T cells, or T cells were the source of the cDNA or gDNA that made up the material.

Using immunoSEQ multiplex PCR, the repertoire was profiled, and TCRdb retains in-frame clones only, with some absent. The sample holds about 330,000 clones, approximately 92% seen once. The junction had 3 bases not matched to a gene; V was cut back by 3 bases and J by 1 base. The germline gives CDR1 SGHKS, CDR2 YYEKEE (reference sequence). This CDR3 has 15 residues. The chain recombines TRBV5-5 with TRBJ2-2, with 7 bases that match TRBD1. The clonotype comes from a woman in her thirties who had recovered from COVID-19. The sequenced material came from PBMCs or T cells enriched from blood (not recorded which). The DNA of the CDR3 is TGTGCCAGCAGCTGGGACAGACTGAACACCGGGGAGCTGTTTTTT. It encodes CASSWDRLNTGELFF.